This TCR beta chain was found in a study of cytotoxic CD8 clonotypes in ibrutinib-treated CLL. At the level of the study: The patient breakdown showed more than 9 relapsed/refractory and around 16 treatment-naive cases, with 17 IGHV unmutated.

Deep sequencing aimed at 1 in 200,000 to 1 in 1 million T cells' resolution. Sequencing used immunoSEQ multiplex PCR; TCRdb keeps in-frame clones, though not all of them. The table shows roughly 150,000 clones, with about 78% occurring only once. This clone was recorded a few times. What it binds is not known. Whole-study findings and limits: Relative to age-matched healthy donors, clonality at baseline was higher, and it tracked circulating CD8+ T-cell counts.

The source material was PBMCs, sampled after 24 months of ibrutinib treatment. This TCR derives from a human donor with chronic lymphocytic leukemia.

The CDR3: CASAGTGLRDGELFF. CDR3 nucleotides: TGCGCCAGCGCAGGGACAGGGCTACGTGACGGGGAGCTGTTTTTT. The V gene is TRBV5-1, the J gene TRBJ2-2, with TRBD1 matching over 9 bases. Losses at the gene ends were 7 bases for V and 7 bases for J; bases not matched to a gene: 11. CDR1 and CDR2 from the germline V gene are SGHRS and YFSETQ. The CDR3 is 15 amino acids.